This TCR beta chain derives from a study of T cell repertoires in cytomegalovirus infection. This clonotype has a handful of counts. This CDR3 contains 14 residues. Trimming stripped 5 bases from V and 9 bases from J, with 14 bases between. Germline V gene sequence: CDR1 SNHLY, CDR2 FYNNEI. TCRdb reprocessed the reads with MiXCR, giving one entry per CDR3 protein. The data show some 440,000 distinct CDR3 sequences, with approximately 33% seen just once and approximately 15% held by the top ten. Sequencing was done on a sample of PBMCs. This sequence joins TRBV2 and TRBJ1-6; D not certain. The TCR originated in a human donor in good health (CMV status not recorded). Some clones in this sample may be carry-over from other donors' samples. This CDR3 is CASSYDMPGSPLHF. The CDR3 region has the DNA TGTGCCAGCAGTTACGACATGCCGGGTTCACCCCTCCACTTT.